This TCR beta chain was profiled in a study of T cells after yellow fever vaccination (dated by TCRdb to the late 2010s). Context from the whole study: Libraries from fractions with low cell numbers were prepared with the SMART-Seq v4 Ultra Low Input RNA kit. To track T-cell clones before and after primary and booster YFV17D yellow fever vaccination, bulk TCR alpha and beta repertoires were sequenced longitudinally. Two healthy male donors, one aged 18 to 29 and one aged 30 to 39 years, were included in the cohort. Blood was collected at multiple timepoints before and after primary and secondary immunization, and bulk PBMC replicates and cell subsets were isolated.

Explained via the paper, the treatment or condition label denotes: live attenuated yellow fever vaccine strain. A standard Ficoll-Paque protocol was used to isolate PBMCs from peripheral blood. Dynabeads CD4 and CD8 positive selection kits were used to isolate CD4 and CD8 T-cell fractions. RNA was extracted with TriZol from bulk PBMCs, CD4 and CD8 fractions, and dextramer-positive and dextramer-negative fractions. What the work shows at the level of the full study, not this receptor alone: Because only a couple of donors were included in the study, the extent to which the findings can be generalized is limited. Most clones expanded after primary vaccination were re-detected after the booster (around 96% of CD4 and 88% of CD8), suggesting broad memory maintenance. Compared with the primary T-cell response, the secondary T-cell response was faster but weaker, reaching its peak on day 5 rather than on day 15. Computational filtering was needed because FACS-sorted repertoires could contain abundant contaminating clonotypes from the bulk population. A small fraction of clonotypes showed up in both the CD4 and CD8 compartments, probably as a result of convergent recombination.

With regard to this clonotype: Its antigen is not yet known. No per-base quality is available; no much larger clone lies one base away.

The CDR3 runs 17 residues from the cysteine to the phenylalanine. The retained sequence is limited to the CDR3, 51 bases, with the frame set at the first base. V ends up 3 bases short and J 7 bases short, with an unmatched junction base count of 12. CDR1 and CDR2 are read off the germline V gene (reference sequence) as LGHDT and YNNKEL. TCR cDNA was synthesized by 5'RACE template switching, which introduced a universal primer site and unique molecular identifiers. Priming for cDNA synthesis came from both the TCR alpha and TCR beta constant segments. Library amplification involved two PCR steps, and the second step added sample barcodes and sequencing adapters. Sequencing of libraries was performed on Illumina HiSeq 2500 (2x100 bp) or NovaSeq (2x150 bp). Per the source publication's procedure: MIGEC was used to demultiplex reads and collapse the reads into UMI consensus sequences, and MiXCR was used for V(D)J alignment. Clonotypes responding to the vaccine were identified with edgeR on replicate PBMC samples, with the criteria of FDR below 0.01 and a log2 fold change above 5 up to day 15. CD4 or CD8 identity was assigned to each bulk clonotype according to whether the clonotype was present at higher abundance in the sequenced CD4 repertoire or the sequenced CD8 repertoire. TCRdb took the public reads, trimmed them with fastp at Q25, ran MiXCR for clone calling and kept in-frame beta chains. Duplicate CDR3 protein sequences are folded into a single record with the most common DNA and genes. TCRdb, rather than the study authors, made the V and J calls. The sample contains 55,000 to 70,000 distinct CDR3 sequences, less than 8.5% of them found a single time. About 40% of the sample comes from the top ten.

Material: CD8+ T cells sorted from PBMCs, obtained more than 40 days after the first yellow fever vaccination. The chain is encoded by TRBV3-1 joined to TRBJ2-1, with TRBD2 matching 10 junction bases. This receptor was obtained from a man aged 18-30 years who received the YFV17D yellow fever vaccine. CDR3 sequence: CASSQVVWTSGLNEQFF. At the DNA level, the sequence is TGTGCCAGCAGCCAGGTAGTTTGGACTAGCGGTTTAAATGAGCAGTTCTTC.